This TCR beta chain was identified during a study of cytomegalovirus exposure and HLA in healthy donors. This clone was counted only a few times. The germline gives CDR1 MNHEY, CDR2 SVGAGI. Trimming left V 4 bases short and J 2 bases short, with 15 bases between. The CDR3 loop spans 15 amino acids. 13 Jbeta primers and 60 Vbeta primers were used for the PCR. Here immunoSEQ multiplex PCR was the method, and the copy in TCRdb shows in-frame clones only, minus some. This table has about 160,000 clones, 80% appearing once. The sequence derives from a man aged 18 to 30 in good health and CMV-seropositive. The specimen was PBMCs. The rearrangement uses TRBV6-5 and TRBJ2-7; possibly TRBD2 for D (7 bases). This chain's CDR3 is CASSWGGHRTYEQYF. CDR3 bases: TGTGCCAGCAGTTGGGGGGGACATCGAACCTACGAGCAGTACTTC.